The T cell receptor beta chain under discussion was sequenced for a study of cytomegalovirus exposure and HLA in healthy donors. Study-level findings and limits: Most TCR sequences were rare, but some public TCRs occurred in many donors. Later analysis showed TCR association rates varying by HLA locus, highest for DRB1 and lowest for HLA-C.

The PCR used 60 Vbeta and 13 Jbeta primers. Sequenced by immunoSEQ multiplex PCR; TCRdb stores in-frame clones only, minus some. The sample records about 180,000 clones, approximately 78% being singletons. On this clone itself: Its matching antigen is unknown.

The receptor was derived from a woman aged 45-65 years in good health and CMV-seropositive. Source material: PBMCs.

The CDR3 loop reads CASSPGWDRGFGTDTQYF. The DNA of the CDR3 is TGTGCCAGCAGCCCCGGCTGGGACAGGGGATTCGGCACAGATACGCAGTATTTT. The chain has TRBV11-3 and TRBJ2-3; TRBD1 matches 10 bases. In germline, CDR1 is SGHNT, CDR2 YENEEA. CDR3 size: 18 residues. V lost 5 bases, J lost 1 base, and 12 bases stayed unmatched.